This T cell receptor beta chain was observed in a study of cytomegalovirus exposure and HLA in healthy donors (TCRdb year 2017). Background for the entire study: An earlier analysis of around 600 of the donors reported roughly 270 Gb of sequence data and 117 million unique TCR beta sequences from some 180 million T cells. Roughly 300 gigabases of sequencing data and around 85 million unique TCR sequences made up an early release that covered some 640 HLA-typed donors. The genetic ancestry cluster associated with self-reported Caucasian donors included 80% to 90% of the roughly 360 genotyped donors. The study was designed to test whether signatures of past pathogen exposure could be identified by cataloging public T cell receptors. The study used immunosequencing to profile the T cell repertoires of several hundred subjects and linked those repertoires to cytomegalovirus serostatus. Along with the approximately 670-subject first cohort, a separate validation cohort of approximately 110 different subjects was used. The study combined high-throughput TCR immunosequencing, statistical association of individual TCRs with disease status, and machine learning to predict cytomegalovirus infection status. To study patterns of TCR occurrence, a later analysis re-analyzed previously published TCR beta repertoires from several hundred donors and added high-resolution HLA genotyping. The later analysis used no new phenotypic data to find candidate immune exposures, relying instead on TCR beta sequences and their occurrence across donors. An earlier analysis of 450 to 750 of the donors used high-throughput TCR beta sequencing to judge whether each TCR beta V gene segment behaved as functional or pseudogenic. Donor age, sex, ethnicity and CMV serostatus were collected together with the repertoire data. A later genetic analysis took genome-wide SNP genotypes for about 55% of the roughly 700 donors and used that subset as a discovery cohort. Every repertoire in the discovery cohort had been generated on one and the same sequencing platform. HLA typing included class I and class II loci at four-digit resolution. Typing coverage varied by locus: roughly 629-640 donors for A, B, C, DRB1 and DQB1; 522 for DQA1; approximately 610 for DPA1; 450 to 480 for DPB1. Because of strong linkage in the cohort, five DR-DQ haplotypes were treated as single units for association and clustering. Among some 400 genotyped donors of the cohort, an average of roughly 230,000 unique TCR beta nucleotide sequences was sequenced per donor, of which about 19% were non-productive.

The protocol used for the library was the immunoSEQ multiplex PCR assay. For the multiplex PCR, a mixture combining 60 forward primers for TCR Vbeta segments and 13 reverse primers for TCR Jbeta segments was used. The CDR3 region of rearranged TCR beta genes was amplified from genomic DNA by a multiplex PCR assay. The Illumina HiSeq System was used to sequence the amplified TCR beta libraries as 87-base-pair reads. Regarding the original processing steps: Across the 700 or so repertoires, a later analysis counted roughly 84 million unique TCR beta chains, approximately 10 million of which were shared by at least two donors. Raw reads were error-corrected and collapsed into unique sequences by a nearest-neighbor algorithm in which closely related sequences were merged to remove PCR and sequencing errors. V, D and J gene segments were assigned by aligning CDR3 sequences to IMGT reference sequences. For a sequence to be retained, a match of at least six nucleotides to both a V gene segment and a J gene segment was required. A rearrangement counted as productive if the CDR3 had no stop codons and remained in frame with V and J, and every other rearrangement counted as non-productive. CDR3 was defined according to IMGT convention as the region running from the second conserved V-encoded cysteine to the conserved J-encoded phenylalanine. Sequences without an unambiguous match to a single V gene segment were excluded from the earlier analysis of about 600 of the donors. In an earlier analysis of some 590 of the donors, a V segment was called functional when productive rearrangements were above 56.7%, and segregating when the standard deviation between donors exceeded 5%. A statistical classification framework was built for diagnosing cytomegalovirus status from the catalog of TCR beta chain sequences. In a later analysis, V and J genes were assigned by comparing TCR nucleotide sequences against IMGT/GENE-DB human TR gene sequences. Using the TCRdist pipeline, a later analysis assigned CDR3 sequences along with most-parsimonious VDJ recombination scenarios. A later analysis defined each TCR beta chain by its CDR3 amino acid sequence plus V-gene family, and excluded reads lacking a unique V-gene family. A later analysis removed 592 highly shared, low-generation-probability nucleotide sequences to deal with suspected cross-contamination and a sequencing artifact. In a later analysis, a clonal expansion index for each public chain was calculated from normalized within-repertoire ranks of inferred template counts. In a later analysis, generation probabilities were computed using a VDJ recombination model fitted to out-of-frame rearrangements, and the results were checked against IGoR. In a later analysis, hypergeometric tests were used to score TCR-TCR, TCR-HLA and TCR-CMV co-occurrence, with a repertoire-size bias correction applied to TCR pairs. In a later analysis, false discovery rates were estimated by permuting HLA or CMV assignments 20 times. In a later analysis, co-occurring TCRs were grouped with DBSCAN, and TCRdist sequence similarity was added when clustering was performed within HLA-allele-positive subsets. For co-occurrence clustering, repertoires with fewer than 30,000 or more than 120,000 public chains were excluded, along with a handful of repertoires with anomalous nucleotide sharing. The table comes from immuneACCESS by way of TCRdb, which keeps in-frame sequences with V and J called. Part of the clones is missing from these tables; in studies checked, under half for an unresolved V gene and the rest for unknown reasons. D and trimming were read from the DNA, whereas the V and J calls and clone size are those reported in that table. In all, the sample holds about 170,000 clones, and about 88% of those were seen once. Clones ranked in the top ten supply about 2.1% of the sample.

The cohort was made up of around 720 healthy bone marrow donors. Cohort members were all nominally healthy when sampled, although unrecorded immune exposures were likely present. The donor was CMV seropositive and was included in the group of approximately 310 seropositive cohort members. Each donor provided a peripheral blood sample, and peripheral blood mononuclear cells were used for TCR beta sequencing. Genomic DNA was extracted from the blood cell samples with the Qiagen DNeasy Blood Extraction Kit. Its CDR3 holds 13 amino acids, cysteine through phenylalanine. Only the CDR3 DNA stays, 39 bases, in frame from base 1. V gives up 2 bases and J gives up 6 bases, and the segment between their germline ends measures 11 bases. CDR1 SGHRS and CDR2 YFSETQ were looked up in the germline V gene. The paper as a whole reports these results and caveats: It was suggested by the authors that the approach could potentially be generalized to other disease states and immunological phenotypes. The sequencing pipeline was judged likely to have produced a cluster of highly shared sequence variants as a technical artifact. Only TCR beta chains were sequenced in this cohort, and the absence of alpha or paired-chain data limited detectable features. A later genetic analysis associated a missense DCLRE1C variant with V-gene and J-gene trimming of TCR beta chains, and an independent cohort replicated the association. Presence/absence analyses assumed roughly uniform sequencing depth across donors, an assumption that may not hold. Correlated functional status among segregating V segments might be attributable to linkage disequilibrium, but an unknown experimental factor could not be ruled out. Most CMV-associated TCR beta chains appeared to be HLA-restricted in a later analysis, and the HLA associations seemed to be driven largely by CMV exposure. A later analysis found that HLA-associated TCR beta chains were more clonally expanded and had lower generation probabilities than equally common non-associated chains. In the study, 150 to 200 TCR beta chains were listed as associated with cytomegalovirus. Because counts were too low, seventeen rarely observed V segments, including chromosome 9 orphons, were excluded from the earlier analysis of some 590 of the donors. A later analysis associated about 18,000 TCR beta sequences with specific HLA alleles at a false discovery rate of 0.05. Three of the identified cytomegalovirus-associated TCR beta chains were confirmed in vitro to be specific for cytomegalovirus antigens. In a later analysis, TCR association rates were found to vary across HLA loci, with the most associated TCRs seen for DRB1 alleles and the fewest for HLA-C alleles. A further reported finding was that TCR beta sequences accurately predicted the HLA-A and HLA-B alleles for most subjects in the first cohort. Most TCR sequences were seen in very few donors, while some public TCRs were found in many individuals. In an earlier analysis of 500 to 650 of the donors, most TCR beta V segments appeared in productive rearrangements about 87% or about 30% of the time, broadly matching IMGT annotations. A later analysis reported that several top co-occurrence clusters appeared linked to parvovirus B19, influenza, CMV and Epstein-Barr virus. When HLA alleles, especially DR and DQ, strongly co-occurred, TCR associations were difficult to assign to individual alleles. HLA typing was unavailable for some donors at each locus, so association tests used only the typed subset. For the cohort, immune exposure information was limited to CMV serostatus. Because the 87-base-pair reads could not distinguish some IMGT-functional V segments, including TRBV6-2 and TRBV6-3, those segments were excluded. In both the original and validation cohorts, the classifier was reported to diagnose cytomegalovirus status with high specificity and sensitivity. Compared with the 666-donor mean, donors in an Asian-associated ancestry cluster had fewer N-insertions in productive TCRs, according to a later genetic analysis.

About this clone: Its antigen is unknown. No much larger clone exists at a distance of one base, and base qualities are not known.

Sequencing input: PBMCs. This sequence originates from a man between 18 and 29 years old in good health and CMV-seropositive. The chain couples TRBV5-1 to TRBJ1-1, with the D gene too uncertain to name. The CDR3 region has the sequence CASSFDAGSEAFF. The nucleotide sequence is TGCGCCAGCAGCTTCGACGCGGGCTCTGAAGCTTTCTTT.